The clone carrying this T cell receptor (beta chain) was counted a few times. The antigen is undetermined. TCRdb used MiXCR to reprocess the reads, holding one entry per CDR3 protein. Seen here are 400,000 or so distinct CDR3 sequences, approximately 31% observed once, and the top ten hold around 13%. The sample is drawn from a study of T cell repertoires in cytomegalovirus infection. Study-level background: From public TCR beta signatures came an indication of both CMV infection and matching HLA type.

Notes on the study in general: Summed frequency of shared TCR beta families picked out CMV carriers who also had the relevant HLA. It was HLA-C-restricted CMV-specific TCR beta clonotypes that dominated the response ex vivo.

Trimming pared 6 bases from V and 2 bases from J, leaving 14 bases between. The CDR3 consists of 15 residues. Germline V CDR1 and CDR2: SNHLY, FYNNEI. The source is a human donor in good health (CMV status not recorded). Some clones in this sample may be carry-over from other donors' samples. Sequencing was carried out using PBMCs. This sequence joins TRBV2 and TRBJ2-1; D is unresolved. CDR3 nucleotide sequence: TGTGCCAGCAGATACGACTCCGGCCCCTACAATGAGCAGTTCTTC. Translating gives CASRYDSGPYNEQFF.